These 18 T cell receptor beta chains came from one sample sequenced in a study of T-cell reconstitution after alpha-beta-depleted transplantation in children. Study-wide results and limits: At the one-year point after transplant, T-cell counts and TCRbeta diversity were found to come mostly from T cells that had been newly produced.

A TCRbeta library incorporating unique molecular identifiers was prepared. TCRdb fed the PCR reads into MiXCR, producing one record per CDR3 protein. This repertoire shows about 300,000 distinct CDR3 sequences, around 7.1% found once; its top ten account for 8.5% to 9.5%. These TCRs are of unknown antigen specificity. The sequencing here drew on peripheral blood, taken 360 days after TCRalphabeta/CD19-depleted stem cell transplant. The origin of the receptors is a female patient between 2 and 10 years old who had a stem cell transplant for Fanconi anemia, so the T cells may come from the graft donor.

Many counts were recorded for this clonotype. J is TRBJ2-4 and V is TRBV25-1; TRBD2 is a possible D gene (6 bases). The CDR3 covers 16 residues. The V end was cut by 2 bases, the J end by 3 bases, with 14 bases between. Per germline, CDR1 MGHDK and CDR2 SYGVNS. CDR3 region: CASSEDGSLNKNIQYF. The CDR3, as DNA: TGTGCCAGCAGTGAAGACGGGAGTTTAAACAAAAACATTCAGTACTTC.

This clonotype was counted ten times or more. The J gene is TRBJ2-7, the V gene TRBV20-1; 10 nucleotides align to TRBD2. Germline V gives CDR1 DFQATT, CDR2 SNEGSKA (reference sequence). The V and J ends lost 0 bases and 1 base, in that order; junction bases with no gene match: 9. This CDR3 comprises 17 residues. CDR3 bases: TGCAGTGCTAGAGATCCTAGCGGGAGAAGTGGTTCCTACGAGCAGTACTTC. Translation: CSARDPSGRSGSYEQYF.

Ten or more counts support this clonotype. The rearrangement joins TRBV15 to TRBJ2-7; D uncertain. The CDR3 runs to 12 residues. Trimming removed 6 bases at V and 3 bases at J, with 9 bases between. Germline assignment: CDR1 LNHNV and CDR2 YYDKDF (reference sequence). The CDR3 nucleotides are TGTGCCACCAGTTTGGAACGCTACGAGCAGTACTTC. Amino acid sequence: CATSLERYEQYF.

This sequence joins TRBV20-1 and TRBJ1-5, with D possibly TRBD1 on 5 matching bases. V lost 3 bases, J lost 9 bases, and 27 bases lay in between. This CDR3 has 17 residues. Germline-derived CDR1 and CDR2 are DFQATT and SNEGSKA (reference sequence). This chain's CDR3 is CSASAGDQGPRGRPQHF. The CDR3 bases are TGCAGTGCTAGTGCCGGGGACCAAGGGCCCCGGGGTCGGCCCCAGCATTTT.

The chain combines TRBV12-3 or TRBV12-4 with TRBJ2-6; 11 bases match TRBD1. Losses at the gene ends were 5 bases for V and 2 bases for J; bases not matched to a gene: 5. The CDR3 spans 17 residues. CDR3 sequence (DNA): TGTGCCAGCAGTATTGGACAGGGGGCGCCTGGGGCCAACGTCCTGACTTTC. This translates into CASSIGQGAPGANVLTF.

The rearrangement uses TRBV19 and TRBJ2-5, with 10 bases lining up with TRBD1. Germline lookup yields CDR1 LNHDA and CDR2 SQIVND (reference sequence). Trimming took 5 bases from V and 1 from J; bases not matched to a gene: 4. The CDR3 covers 15 residues. This CDR3 is CASSGRDRGQETQYF. The CDR3 DNA is TGTGCCAGTAGTGGCCGGGACAGGGGCCAAGAGACCCAGTACTTC.

The chain combines TRBV27 with TRBJ2-7, with D unresolved. In germline, CDR1 is MNHEY, CDR2 SMNVEV (reference sequence). The CDR3 sequence is 16 residues long. V was trimmed by 4 bases and J by 3 bases, leaving 19 bases between them. The CDR3 DNA is TGTGCCAGCAGTTCCGTCCCCCGCATCCTCAACTACGAGCAGTACTTC. Translation gives CASSSVPRILNYEQYF.

The table lists this clonotype with many counts. The chain is built from TRBV29-1 and TRBJ2-5, with a possible D match to TRBD1 (6 bases). V was pared by 0 bases and J by 5 bases, with 13 bases between. CDR3 length: 14 residues. Looked up from germline, CDR1 is SQVTM and CDR2 is ANQGSEA. The CDR3 spells CSVEDAGGGETQYF. In DNA form, the CDR3 reads TGCAGCGTTGAAGATGCTGGGGGCGGGGAGACCCAGTACTTC.

The CDR3, as DNA: TGTGCCAGCAGTTTCTTCGTGGGGGCATCACCGGAGACCCAGTACTTC. Encoded protein: CASSFFVGASPETQYF. The chain couples TRBV28 to TRBJ2-5, with D maybe TRBD1 (6 bases). V was clipped by 3 bases and J by 5 bases, with 19 bases between them. The CDR3 length is 16 residues. Germline CDR1 reads MDHEN; CDR2 reads SYDVKM.

This clonotype was detected only a few times. This chain uses TRBV3-1 with TRBJ1-6; D ambiguous. Germline CDR1 reads LGHDT; CDR2 reads YNNKEL (reference sequence). This CDR3 has 17 residues. V was cut by 0 bases and J by 5 bases, with 14 bases left in between. The CDR3, as DNA: TGTGCCAGCAGCCAAGATTTTCAGCGGGCAAATAATTCACCCCTCCACTTT. Protein: CASSQDFQRANNSPLHF.

A few counts support this clonotype. V usage is TRBV6-6 and J usage is TRBJ1-2; 8 positions match TRBD1. CDR3 length equals 13 residues. Per germline, CDR1 MNHNY and CDR2 SVGAGI (reference sequence). V shed 6 bases and J 4 bases; nucleotides not matched to a gene: 4. The CDR3 nucleotides read TGTGCCAGCAGACCCAGGGGGCTCTATGGCTACACCTTC. The encoded protein is CASRPRGLYGYTF.

This clonotype was observed a handful of times. The chain recombines TRBV7-2 with TRBJ1-5; D uncertain. Germline V gives CDR1 SGHTA, CDR2 FQGNSA. The CDR3 is made up of 14 amino acids. The ends were cut back, 1 base at V and 2 bases at J, with 6 bases in the middle. The DNA of the CDR3 is TGTGCCAGCAGCTTAGATAGCGGCAATCAGCCCCAGCATTTT. Translation: CASSLDSGNQPQHF.

This clonotype was counted between two and nine times. The J gene is TRBJ2-2, the V gene TRBV11-1; D gene unclear. The V end lost 4 bases, the J end lost 1 base, and 10 bases lay between the germline ends. CDR1 and CDR2 (germline): SGHAT, FQDESV (reference sequence). The length of the CDR3 is 15 residues. The CDR3 loop is CASSYRPGNTGELFF. The CDR3 DNA reads as TGTGCCAGCAGCTACCGGCCGGGGAACACCGGGGAGCTGTTTTTT.

This clonotype was recorded a few times. The chain combines TRBV3-1 with TRBJ2-3, with D possibly matching TRBD1 (6 bases). CDR1 LGHDT and CDR2 YNNKEL come from the germline V gene (reference sequence). There are 16 residues in the CDR3. Trimming shortened V by 4 bases and J by 4 bases, and 18 bases separated the two germline ends. CDR3 DNA: TGTGCCAGCAGCCCCCAAGGGACACCCGCGGCAGATACGCAGTATTTT. As protein: CASSPQGTPAADTQYF.

This clonotype has ten or more counts. V is TRBV5-6 and J is TRBJ2-5; D gene unclear. The CDR3 runs 13 residues. Germline V gene data show CDR1 as SGHDT and CDR2 as YYEEEE. V dropped 0 bases and J dropped 4 bases, with 7 bases sitting between them. This CDR3 is CASSLGRTETQYF. Written as DNA, the CDR3 is TGTGCCAGCAGCTTGGGACGAACAGAGACCCAGTACTTC.

This clonotype was seen many times. V is TRBV15 and J is TRBJ1-2; D remains ambiguous. Germline CDR1 is LNHNV and CDR2 is YYDKDF (reference sequence). This CDR3 has 14 amino acids. The ends were cut back, 1 base at V and 4 bases at J, with 10 bases in the middle. As DNA, the CDR3 is TGTGCCACCAGCAGAGTCCGGGAGGGCTATGGCTACACCTTC. This gives the protein CATSRVREGYGYTF.

V and J are TRBV5-1 and TRBJ1-1, with D possibly being TRBD1 (5 bases). CDR1 and CDR2 from the germline V gene are SGHRS and YFSETQ. The CDR3 has 15 residues. V was shortened by 0 bases and J by 0 bases, with 9 bases between the two germline ends. Here the CDR3 reads CASSLAGNLNTEAFF. The CDR3 nucleotides read TGCGCCAGCAGCTTGGCAGGGAATCTGAACACTGAAGCTTTCTTT.

The chain has TRBV10-1 and TRBJ2-3; D ambiguous. The CDR3 sequence is 12 residues long. Trimming took 3 bases from V and 4 from J, leaving 5 bases between them. Germline V CDR1 and CDR2: WNHNN, SYGVQD (reference sequence). CDR3 nucleotide sequence: TGCGCCAGCAGTGATCTTTCAGATACGCAGTATTTT. Translation: CASSDLSDTQYF.